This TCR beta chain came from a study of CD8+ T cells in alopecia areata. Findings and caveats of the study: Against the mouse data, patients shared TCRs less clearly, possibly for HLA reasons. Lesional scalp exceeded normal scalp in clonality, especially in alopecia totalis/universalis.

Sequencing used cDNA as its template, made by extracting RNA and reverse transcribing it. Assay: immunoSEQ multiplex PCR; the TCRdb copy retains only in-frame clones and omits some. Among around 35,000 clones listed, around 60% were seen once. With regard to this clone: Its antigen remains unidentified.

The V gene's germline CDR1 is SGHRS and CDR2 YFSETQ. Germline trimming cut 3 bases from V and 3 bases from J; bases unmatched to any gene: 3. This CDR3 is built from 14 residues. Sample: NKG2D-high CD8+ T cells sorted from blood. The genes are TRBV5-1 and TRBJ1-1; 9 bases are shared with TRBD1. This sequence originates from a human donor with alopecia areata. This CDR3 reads CASSWDRADTEAFF. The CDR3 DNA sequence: TGCGCCAGCAGCTGGGACAGGGCAGACACTGAAGCTTTCTTT.